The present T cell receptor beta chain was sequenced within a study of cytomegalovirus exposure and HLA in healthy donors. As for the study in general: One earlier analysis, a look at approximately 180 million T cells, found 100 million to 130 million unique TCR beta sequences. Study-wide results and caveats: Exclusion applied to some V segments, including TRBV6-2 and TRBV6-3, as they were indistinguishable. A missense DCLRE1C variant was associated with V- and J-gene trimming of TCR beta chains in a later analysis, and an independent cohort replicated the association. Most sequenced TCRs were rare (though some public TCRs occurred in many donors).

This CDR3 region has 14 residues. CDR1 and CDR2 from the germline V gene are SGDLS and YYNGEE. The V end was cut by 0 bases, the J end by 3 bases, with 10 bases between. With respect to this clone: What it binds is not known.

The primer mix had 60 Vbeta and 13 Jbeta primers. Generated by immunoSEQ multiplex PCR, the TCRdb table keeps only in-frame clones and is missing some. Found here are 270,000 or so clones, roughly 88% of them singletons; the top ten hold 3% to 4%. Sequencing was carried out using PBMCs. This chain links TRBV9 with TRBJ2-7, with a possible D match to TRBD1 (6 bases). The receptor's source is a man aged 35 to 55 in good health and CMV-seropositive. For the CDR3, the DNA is TGTGCCAGCAGCGTAGTAGGACAGAGCTACGAGCAGTACTTC. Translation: CASSVVGQSYEQYF. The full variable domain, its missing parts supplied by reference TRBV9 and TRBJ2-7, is DSGVTQTPKHLITATGQRVTLRCSPRSGDLSVYWYQQSLDQGLQFLIQYYNGEERAKGNILERFSAQQFPDLHSELNLSSLELGDSALYFCASSVVGQSYEQYFGPGTRLTVT.